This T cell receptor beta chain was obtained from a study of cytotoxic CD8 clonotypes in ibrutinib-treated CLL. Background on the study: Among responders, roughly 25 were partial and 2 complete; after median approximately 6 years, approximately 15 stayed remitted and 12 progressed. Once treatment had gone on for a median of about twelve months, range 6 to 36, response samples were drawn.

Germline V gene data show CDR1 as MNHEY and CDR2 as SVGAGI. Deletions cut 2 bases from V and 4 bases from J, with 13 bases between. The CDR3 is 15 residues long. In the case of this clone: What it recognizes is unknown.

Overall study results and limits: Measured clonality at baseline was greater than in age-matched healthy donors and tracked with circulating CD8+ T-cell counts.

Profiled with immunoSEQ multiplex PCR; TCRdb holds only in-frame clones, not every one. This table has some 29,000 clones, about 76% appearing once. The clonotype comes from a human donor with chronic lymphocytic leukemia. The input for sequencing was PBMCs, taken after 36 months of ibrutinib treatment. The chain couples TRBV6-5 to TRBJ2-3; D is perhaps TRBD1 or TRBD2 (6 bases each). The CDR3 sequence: CASSYTVEGADTQYF. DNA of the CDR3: TGTGCCAGCAGTTACACCGTGGAGGGGGCAGATACGCAGTATTTT.